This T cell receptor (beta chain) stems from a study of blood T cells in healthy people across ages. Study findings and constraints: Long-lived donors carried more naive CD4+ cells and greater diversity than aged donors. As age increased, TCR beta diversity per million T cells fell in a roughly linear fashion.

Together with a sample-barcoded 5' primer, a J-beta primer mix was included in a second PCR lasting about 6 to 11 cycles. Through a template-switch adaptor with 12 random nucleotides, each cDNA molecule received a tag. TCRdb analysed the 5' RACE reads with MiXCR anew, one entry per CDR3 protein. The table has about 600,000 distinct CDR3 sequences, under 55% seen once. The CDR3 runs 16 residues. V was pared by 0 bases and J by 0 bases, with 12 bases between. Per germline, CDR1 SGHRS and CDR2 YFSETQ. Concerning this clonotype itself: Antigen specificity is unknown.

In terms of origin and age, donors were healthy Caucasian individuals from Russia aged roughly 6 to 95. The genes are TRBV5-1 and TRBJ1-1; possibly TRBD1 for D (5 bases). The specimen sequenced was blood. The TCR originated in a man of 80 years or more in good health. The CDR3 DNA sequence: TGCGCCAGCAGCTTGGTGGCAGGGCTCATGAACACTGAAGCTTTCTTT. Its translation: CASSLVAGLMNTEAFF.